The T cell receptor beta chain described here comes from a study of early T cells in non-severe SARS-CoV-2 infection (dated by TCRdb to 2020 to 2022). With regard to the full study: Because TCR sequencing was done on bulk RNA from unsorted whole blood, the alpha and beta chains could not be paired.

CDR1 and CDR2 were assigned from the germline V gene as LGHNT and FRNRAP. V is pared back by 8 bases and J by 0 bases, with 17 bases lying between the germline termini. Its CDR3 holds 17 amino acids, cysteine through phenylalanine. The read is trimmed to its CDR3 DNA, 51 bases read in frame from base 1. Results the study describes overall, beyond this receptor: VDJdb matching was skewed toward anti-spike CD8 responses and likely underestimated virus-specific expansions by missing private and CD4 specificities.

Ten or more counts support this clonotype. No cognate antigen has been identified for it. The input lacks base qualities; no much larger clone sits a single base away. Set within a cohort of healthcare workers in London, UK, this nested case-control study involved weekly PCR testing of nasopharyngeal swabs along with blood sampling. Between 23 and 31 March 2020, the week of the UK lockdown, healthcare workers were enrolled and then followed up weekly for as long as 16 weeks. Library construction relied on 5' RACE. The instrument was a NextSeq 500. To correct for sequencing error and PCR bias, the TCR library protocol tagged individual cDNA molecules with unique molecular identifiers. Both TCR alpha and beta chains were sequenced, and tight co-correlation was observed between alpha and beta sequence abundances in each sample. Regarding the original processing steps: Decombinator V4 was used to perform V gene, J gene and CDR3 annotation of TCR sequences. Expanded TCRs were defined as changing significantly between any two time points under a Poisson model with p below 0.0001. Abundances of TCRs were expressed as counts per million after normalisation to the total number of TCRs sequenced in each sample. TRAV1-2 paired with TRAJ12, TRAJ20 or TRAJ33 defined MAIT TCRs, while TRAV10 paired with TRAJ18 defined iNKT TCRs. A search of VDJdb, accessed on 1 November 2021, was run for TCRs annotated to CMV, EBV and SARS-CoV-2, with TCRs annotated for multiple antigens excluded. The public reads were run again by TCRdb, first through fastp at Q25 and then through MiXCR, and only productive beta chains were kept. Rows with a matching CDR3 protein are joined into one entry that keeps the most common DNA and genes. The V and J calls shown here were made by TCRdb, not taken from the authors' results. Recorded for this sample are 35,000 to 45,000 distinct CDR3 sequences; 5.3% of them occurred a single time. About 32% of the sample lies in the top ten.

The receptor comes from an adult who was a healthcare worker with PCR-confirmed SARS-CoV-2 infection or an uninfected control (not recorded which). The chain links TRBV12-5 with TRBJ1-6; no D gene can be assigned with confidence. Material for sequencing was whole blood. The DNA reads TGTGCTAGTACCAACGAGGGCCTTTACTCCTATAATTCACCCCTCCACTTT. It translates to CASTNEGLYSYNSPLHF.